This TCR beta chain is from a study of T-cell memory formation after mild COVID-19. Study-wide points: SARS-CoV-2 specificity was not confirmed for second-wave clones peaking on day 37. Cross-reactive memory seemingly joined, as some responding clones were found in pre-infection memory. CD4+ contracting clones lay mainly in CM and EM, CD8+ ones in EMRA.

This clonotype was seen more than once but under ten times. The target antigen is unknown. MiXCR, run by TCRdb on the 5' RACE reads, gives a single entry per CDR3 protein. The sample lists about 350,000 distinct CDR3 sequences, roughly an eighth seen once, with 20% to 25% in the top ten. Trimming stripped 0 bases from V and 7 bases from J, with 14 bases between. Germline V gene lookup returns CDR1 LNHNV and CDR2 YYDKDF (reference sequence). The CDR3 runs 15 residues. Sequencing was done on a sample of PBMCs or a T cell subset sorted from them (not recorded which). The chain joins TRBV15 to TRBJ2-3, with unresolved D. The origin of this receptor is a man aged 18 to 35 who had mild COVID-19 (a few samples of this study predate the infection). Cell type and time point are not known. The DNA for the CDR3 is TGTGCCACCAGCAGAGATGGTTCTATGGGAAATACGCAGTATTTT. This translates into CATSRDGSMGNTQYF.